This T cell receptor (beta chain) was captured by sequencing in a study of cytomegalovirus exposure and HLA in healthy donors. TCRdb's copy holds only in-frame clones and misses some; the assay was immunoSEQ multiplex PCR. Of more than 20,000 clones in the sample, 97% were seen once. CDR1 ENHRY and CDR2 SYGVKD come from the germline V gene. This CDR3 is 13 amino acids long. Trimming took off 0 bases at V and 6 bases at J, with 5 bases between the two ends. Overall study findings and caveats: Through in vitro validation, three CMV-associated chains were shown to be specific for CMV antigens. The listing of 150 to 200 TCR beta chains classed them as cytomegalovirus-associated.

Notes on this clone: What it binds is not known.

Sequenced input: PBMCs. The clonotype originates from a man aged 25-45 years in good health and CMV-seropositive. J is TRBJ2-2 and V is TRBV10-3; D is uncertain. As DNA, the CDR3 is TGTGCCATCAGTGAGTCTGGCCCCGGGGAGCTGTTTTTT. This translates into CAISESGPGELFF.